Following are 2 T cell receptor beta chains from one sample sequenced in a study of T cells in Graves' hyperthyroidism and ophthalmopathy. Amplification of TCR beta CDR3 regions was performed using RNA transcripts as template. Initially, a first-round RT-PCR of the TCR CDR3 employed the HTBI primer set. From the multiplex PCR reads, TCRdb called clonotypes with MiXCR, one entry per CDR3 protein. Of approximately 430,000 distinct CDR3 sequences listed, around a sixth are singletons. Sequenced sample: blood. These receptors originate from a woman younger than 35 with Graves' hyperthyroidism.

This rearrangement joins TRBV19 to TRBJ2-1; a possible D gene is TRBD2 (5 bases). The CDR3 length is 15 residues. The germline V gene encodes CDR1 LNHDA and CDR2 SQIVND (reference sequence). V was pared by 3 bases and J by 2 bases, with 11 bases between. This CDR3 reads CASSMRGNPYNEQFF. In DNA, the CDR3 is TGTGCCAGTAGTATGAGAGGGAATCCCTACAATGAGCAGTTCTTC.

This clonotype has at least ten counts. The V call is TRBV5-1, the J call TRBJ2-2; 7 bases align to TRBD1. The V and J ends lost 3 bases and 5 bases, in that order; junction bases with no gene match: 7. The CDR3 totals 15 residues. Germline CDR1 is SGHRS and CDR2 is YFSETQ. The CDR3 DNA is TGCGCCAGCAGCTGGTCCTTGACAGGGACCGGGGAGCTGTTTTTT. The encoded protein is CASSWSLTGTGELFF.